Listed below are T cell receptor beta chains from one sample, sequenced in a study of cytomegalovirus exposure and HLA in healthy donors. Using immunoSEQ multiplex PCR, the repertoire was profiled, and TCRdb retains in-frame clones only, with some absent. The sample records some 170,000 clones, roughly nine tenths being singletons. The source material was PBMCs. These receptor sequences come from a woman in her 30s in good health and CMV-seronegative. CDR3s include the opening cysteine and the closing phenylalanine or tryptophan. Each record gives: V gene, D gene, J gene, clone size, CDR3 protein, CDR3 DNA. The D gene is left open where the match is weak. Not every row has a clone size; where given, it reads once, few, many or a size class.

TRBV29-1	-	TRBJ2-3	-	CSVDSIPSHNTDTQYF	TGCAGCGTTGACAGCATCCCTTCTCACAACACAGATACGCAGTATTTT
TRBV10-3	-	TRBJ1-5	-	CAIRTKQGAKQPQHF	TGTGCCATCAGGACCAAACAGGGTGCAAAGCAGCCCCAGCATTTT
TRBV18	-	TRBJ1-5	few	CASSTTSDFPPQHF	TGTGCCAGCTCAACGACGTCAGACTTTCCGCCCCAGCATTTT
TRBV5-1	-	TRBJ2-7	-	CASSLGAGGSYEQYF	TGCGCCAGCAGCCTGGGGGCAGGGGGGTCCTACGAGCAGTACTTC
TRBV6-1	-	TRBJ1-5	-	CASSARTASNQPQHF	TGTGCCAGCAGTGCCCGGACAGCTAGCAATCAGCCCCAGCATTTT
TRBV2	-	TRBJ2-3	-	CASRPIYGGRMSTDTQYF	TGTGCCAGCAGGCCTATTTATGGGGGGAGGATGAGCACAGATACGCAGTATTTT
TRBV7-2	-	TRBJ2-2	-	CASSQKPRGFTGELFF	TGTGCCAGCAGCCAGAAGCCCAGGGGTTTCACCGGGGAGCTGTTTTTT
TRBV9	-	TRBJ1-5	-	CASSVGGSGQPQHF	TGTGCCAGCAGCGTAGGAGGGTCCGGGCAGCCCCAGCATTTT
TRBV6-1	-	TRBJ2-7	-	CASEGPSYEQYF	TGTGCCAGTGAAGGTCCTTCCTACGAGCAGTACTTC
TRBV19	TRBD2	TRBJ2-7	-	CASSISGLARVYEQYF	TGTGCCAGTAGTATATCGGGACTAGCGAGGGTCTACGAGCAGTACTTC
TRBV9	-	TRBJ1-5	-	CASSVGTYQPQHF	TGTGCCAGCAGCGTCGGGACATATCAGCCCCAGCATTTT
TRBV9	-	TRBJ1-1	-	CASSATGFGEAFF	TGTGCCAGCAGCGCGACAGGATTCGGTGAAGCTTTCTTT
TRBV5-4	-	TRBJ2-2	-	CASSVSPVLTHGELFF	TGTGCCAGCAGCGTTTCCCCCGTCCTCACCCACGGGGAGCTGTTTTTT
TRBV5-6	-	TRBJ1-2	-	CASSLVSFTGRYTF	TGTGCCAGCAGCTTGGTTTCATTCACGGGACGCTACACCTTC
TRBV7-6	-	TRBJ2-5	-	CASSQDYEATQYF	TGTGCCAGCAGCCAAGATTATGAGGCGACCCAGTACTTC
TRBV5-1	TRBD1	TRBJ1-2	-	CASSLDRNYTF	TGCGCCAGCAGCCTGGACAGGAACTACACCTTC
TRBV29-1	-	TRBJ1-2	-	CSVHENPNYGYTF	TGCAGCGTACACGAAAACCCTAACTATGGCTACACCTTC
TRBV7-3	TRBD1	TRBJ1-1	-	CASSPTGQGGGAFF	TGTGCCAGCAGCCCAACGGGACAGGGTGGAGGGGCTTTCTTT
TRBV18	-	TRBJ2-1	-	CASSPGTGASVTYNEQFF	TGTGCCAGCTCACCAGGGACGGGGGCCTCGGTCACCTACAATGAGCAGTTCTTC
TRBV7-2	-	TRBJ2-1	-	CASSLGQAQEQFF	TGTGCCAGCAGCTTAGGGCAGGCCCAGGAGCAGTTCTTC
TRBV6-4	-	TRBJ2-1	-	CASSDSEASDEQFF	TGTGCCAGCAGTGACTCGGAAGCGTCTGATGAGCAGTTCTTC
TRBV5-4	TRBD1	TRBJ2-6	-	CASSPGGSLTGANVLTF	TGTGCCAGCAGCCCAGGGGGTTCCCTTACTGGGGCCAACGTCCTGACTTTC
TRBV6-6	TRBD1	TRBJ1-1	-	CASSYPFTGGNTEAFF	TGTGCCAGCAGTTACCCTTTTACAGGGGGCAACACTGAAGCTTTCTTT
TRBV10-3	TRBD2	TRBJ2-1	-	CAIFYVGWAREAHQFF	TGTGCCATCTTTTACGTCGGGTGGGCGCGGGAGGCCCATCAGTTCTTC
TRBV6-4	-	TRBJ2-1	-	CASSDSWQGSYNEQFF	TGTGCCAGCAGTGACTCGTGGCAGGGCTCCTACAATGAGCAGTTCTTC
TRBV7-9	-	TRBJ2-7	-	CASSLFPLAYEQYF	TGTGCCAGCAGCTTATTCCCATTGGCCTACGAGCAGTACTTC
TRBV28	-	TRBJ1-1	-	CAIAQGMNTEAFF	TGTGCCATCGCACAGGGCATGAACACTGAAGCTTTCTTT
TRBV27	-	TRBJ2-7	-	CASSLSGNEQYF	TGTGCCAGCAGTTTATCGGGAAACGAGCAGTACTTC
TRBV11-2	-	TRBJ1-6	-	CASSWTNSPLHF	TGTGCCAGCAGCTGGACTAATTCACCCCTCCACTTT
TRBV5-4	-	TRBJ1-4	-	CASSARDPTNEKLFF	TGTGCCAGCAGCGCCCGGGACCCAACTAATGAAAAACTGTTTTTT
TRBV5-1	TRBD1	TRBJ1-2	-	CASSIGQGGYGYTF	TGCGCCAGCAGCATAGGACAGGGAGGGTATGGCTACACCTTC
TRBV7-6	TRBD2	TRBJ2-3	-	CASSARGGTDTQYF	TGTGCCAGCAGCGCCCGGGGGGGCACAGATACGCAGTATTTT
TRBV2	-	TRBJ2-1	once	CASSRDGGSDEQFF	TGTGCCAGCAGCCGAGACGGAGGGAGCGATGAGCAGTTCTTC
TRBV25-1	-	TRBJ2-2	-	CASSELNTGELFF	TGTGCCAGCAGTGAACTGAACACCGGGGAGCTGTTTTTT
TRBV29-1	TRBD2	TRBJ2-7	-	CSVARTSGYEQYF	TGCAGCGTTGCAAGGACTAGCGGCTACGAGCAGTACTTC
TRBV28	-	TRBJ2-7	-	CASSLYVAGESSYEQYF	TGTGCCAGCAGTTTATATGTCGCAGGCGAGAGCTCCTACGAGCAGTACTTC